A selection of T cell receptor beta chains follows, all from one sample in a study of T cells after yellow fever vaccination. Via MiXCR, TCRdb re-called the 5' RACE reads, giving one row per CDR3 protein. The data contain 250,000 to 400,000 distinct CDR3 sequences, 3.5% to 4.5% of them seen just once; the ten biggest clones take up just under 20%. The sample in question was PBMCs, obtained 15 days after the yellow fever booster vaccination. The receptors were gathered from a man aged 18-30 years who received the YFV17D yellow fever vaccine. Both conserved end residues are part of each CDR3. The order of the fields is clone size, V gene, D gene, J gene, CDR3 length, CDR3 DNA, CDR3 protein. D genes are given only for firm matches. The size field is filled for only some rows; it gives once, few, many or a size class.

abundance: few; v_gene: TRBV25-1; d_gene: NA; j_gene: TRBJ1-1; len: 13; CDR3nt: TGTGCCAGCAGTGAGCTCCGGGAAACTGAAGCTTTCTTT; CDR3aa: CASSELRETEAFF
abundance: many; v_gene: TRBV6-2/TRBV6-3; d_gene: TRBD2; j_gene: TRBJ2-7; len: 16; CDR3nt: TGTGCCAGCAGAGACGCATCTAGCGGGAGGACCTACGAGCAGTACTTC; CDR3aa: CASRDASSGRTYEQYF
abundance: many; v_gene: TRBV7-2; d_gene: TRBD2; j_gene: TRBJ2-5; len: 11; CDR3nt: TGTGCCGAGACGGGAGGAGAGACCCAGTACTTC; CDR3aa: CAETGGETQYF
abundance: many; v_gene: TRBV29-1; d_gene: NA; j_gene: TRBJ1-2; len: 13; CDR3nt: TGCAGCGTTAAGGGGGGTGATAACTATGGCTACACCTTC; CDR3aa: CSVKGGDNYGYTF
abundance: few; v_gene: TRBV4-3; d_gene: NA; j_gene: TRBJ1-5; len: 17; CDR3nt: TGCGCCAGCAGCCAAGATCATGGGCCCATGCCAGGTCAGCCCCAGCATTTT; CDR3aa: CASSQDHGPMPGQPQHF
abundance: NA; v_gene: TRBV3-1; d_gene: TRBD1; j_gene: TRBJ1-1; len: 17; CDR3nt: TGTGCCAGCAGCCAAGGATGGACAGGGGCGAGGGTCACTGAAGCTTTCTTT; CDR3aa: CASSQGWTGARVTEAFF
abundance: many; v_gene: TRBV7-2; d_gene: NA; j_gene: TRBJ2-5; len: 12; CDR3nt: TGTGCCAGCAGCTTATTAAGATCCACCCAGTACTTC; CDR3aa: CASSLLRSTQYF
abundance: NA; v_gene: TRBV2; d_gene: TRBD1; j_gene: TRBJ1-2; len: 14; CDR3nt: TGTGCCAGCAGGGGGCCGGGACAGGACTATGGCTACACCTTC; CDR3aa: CASRGPGQDYGYTF
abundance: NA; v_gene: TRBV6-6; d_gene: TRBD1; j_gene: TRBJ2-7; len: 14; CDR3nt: TGTGCCAGCATCCTCGGACAGGGGGCCAACGAGCAGTACTTC; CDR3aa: CASILGQGANEQYF
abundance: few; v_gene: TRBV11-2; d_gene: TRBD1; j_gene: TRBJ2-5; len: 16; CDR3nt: TGTGCCAGCAGCCCCCAGAACCGGGACAGGTGGGAGACCCAGTACTTC; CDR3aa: CASSPQNRDRWETQYF
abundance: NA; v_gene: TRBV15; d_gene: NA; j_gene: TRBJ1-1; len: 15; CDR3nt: TGTGCCACCAGCAGTTGGACAGCGCAGCGGACTGAAGCTTTCTTT; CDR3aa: CATSSWTAQRTEAFF
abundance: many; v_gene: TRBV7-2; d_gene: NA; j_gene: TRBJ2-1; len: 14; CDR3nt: TGTGCCAGCAGCTTAGAGACTGGCTACAATGAGCAGTTCTTC; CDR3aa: CASSLETGYNEQFF
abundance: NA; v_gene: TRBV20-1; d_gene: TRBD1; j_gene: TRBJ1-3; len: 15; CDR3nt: TGCAGTGCTACCCCAGGGGGCACTCCTGGAAACACCATATATTTT; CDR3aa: CSATPGGTPGNTIYF
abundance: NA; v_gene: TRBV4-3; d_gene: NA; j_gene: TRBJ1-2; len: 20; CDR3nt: TGCGCCAGCAGCCATGAATTGGAGGACCTTGAGGTTCGGCCCTTGGATGGCTACACCTTC; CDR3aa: CASSHELEDLEVRPLDGYTF
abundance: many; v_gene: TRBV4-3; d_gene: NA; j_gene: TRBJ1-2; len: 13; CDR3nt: TGCGCCAGCAGCCTCTCAACTAACTATGGCTACACCTTC; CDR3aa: CASSLSTNYGYTF
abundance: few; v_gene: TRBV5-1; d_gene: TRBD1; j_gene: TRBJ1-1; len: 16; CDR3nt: TGCGCCAGCAGCGTGGCCCTGGGACAGGGAAACACTGAAGCTTTCTTT; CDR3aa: CASSVALGQGNTEAFF
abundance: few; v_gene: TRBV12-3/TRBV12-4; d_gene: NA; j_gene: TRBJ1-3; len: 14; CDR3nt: TGTGCCAGCAGTTTCCGCGGGGACCGGGACACCATATATTTT; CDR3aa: CASSFRGDRDTIYF
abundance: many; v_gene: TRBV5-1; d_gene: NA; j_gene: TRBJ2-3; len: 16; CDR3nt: TGCGCCAGCAGCAAGGTCGGCGGCCCTAGCACAGATACGCAGTATTTT; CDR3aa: CASSKVGGPSTDTQYF
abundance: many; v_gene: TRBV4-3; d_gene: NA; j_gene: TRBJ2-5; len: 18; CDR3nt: TGCGCCAGCAGCCAAGACGTATGGTGGCGGAAAAATTCCGAGACCCAGTACTTC; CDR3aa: CASSQDVWWRKNSETQYF
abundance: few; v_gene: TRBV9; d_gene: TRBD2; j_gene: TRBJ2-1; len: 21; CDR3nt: TGTGCCAGCAGCGCCGCCCCGGGACTAGCGGGGGGTCGCCGCTCCTACAATGAGCAGTTCTTC; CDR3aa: CASSAAPGLAGGRRSYNEQFF
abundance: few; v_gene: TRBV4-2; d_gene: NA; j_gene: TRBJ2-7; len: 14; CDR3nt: TGTGCCAGCAGCCAAGATCTGTTGGGCAACGAGCAGTACTTC; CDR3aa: CASSQDLLGNEQYF
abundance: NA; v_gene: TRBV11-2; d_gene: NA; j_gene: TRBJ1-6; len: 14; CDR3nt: TGTGCCAGCGAAATTGGGACGCGGGTTCGGGGCCTCCACTTT; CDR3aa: CASEIGTRVRGLHF
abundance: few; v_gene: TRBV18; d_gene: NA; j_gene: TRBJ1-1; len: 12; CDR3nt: TGTGCCAGCTCACCTACGAACACTGAAGCTTTCTTT; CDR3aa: CASSPTNTEAFF
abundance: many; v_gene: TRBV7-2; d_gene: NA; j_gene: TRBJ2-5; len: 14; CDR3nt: TGTGCCAGCAGCTTCCAGGGCAGTCAAGAGACCCAGTACTTC; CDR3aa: CASSFQGSQETQYF
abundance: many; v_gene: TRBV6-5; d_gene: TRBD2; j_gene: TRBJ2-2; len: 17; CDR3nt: TGTGCCAGCAGCCGAACTAGCGGGGGGTACGTCTCCGGGGAGCTGTTTTTT; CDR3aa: CASSRTSGGYVSGELFF
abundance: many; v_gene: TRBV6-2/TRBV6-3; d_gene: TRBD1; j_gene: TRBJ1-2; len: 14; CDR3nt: TGTGCCAGCAGTAACCGGGACAGGGAACACGGCTACACCTTC; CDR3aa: CASSNRDREHGYTF
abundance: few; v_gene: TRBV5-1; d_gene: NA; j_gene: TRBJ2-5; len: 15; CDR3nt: TGCGCCAGCAGCCAGAGGTCCCAAGGAGTGGGGGACCAGTACTTC; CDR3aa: CASSQRSQGVGDQYF
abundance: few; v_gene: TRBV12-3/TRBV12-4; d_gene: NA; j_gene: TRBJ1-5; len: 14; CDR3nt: TGTGCCAGCAGTTTCTTGGGGTTGGATCAGCCCCAGCATTTT; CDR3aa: CASSFLGLDQPQHF
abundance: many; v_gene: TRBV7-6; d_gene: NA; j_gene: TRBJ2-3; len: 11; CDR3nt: TGTGCCAGCAGCTACGGTAATACGCAGTATTTT; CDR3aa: CASSYGNTQYF
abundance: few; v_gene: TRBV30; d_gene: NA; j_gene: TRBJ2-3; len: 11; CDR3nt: TGTGCCTGGAGTCTGGGGGATACGCAGTATTTT; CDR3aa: CAWSLGDTQYF
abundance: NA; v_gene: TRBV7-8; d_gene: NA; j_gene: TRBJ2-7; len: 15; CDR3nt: TGTGCCAGCAGCCCGGGGGCCTCACGGGGGTACGAGCAGTACTTC; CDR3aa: CASSPGASRGYEQYF
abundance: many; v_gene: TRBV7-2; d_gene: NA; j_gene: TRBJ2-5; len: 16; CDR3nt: TGTGCCAGCAGCTTTAATGGGGGGCGGAAACAAGAGACCCAGTACTTC; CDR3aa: CASSFNGGRKQETQYF
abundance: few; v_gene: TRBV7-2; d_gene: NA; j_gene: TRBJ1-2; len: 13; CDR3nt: TGTGCCAGCAGCCGGTTCGTAGAGTATGGCTACACCTTC; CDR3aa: CASSRFVEYGYTF
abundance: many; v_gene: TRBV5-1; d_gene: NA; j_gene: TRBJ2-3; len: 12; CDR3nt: TGCGCCAGCAGAATTAACACAGATACGCAGTATTTT; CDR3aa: CASRINTDTQYF
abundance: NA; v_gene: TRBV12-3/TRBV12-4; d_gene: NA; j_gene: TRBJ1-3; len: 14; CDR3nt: TGTGCCAGCACCGATTTATGGGGTCAAAACACCATATATTTT; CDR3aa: CASTDLWGQNTIYF
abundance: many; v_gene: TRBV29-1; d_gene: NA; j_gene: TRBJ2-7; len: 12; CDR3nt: TGCAGCGCTGGGGTCGTGCGGGGCGAGCAGTACTTC; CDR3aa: CSAGVVRGEQYF
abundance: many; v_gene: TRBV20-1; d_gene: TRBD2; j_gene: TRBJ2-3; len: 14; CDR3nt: TGCAGTGCTATCGTCCAAGCGGGGTCAGATACGCAGTATTTT; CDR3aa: CSAIVQAGSDTQYF
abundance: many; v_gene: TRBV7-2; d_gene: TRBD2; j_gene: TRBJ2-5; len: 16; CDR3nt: TGTGCCAGCAGCCCCACGTTAGCGGGGGAACAAGAGACCCAGTACTTC; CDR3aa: CASSPTLAGEQETQYF
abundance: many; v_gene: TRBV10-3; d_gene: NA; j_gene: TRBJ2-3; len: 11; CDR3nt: TGTGCCATCAGGGAGAGGGATACGCAGTATTTT; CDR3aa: CAIRERDTQYF
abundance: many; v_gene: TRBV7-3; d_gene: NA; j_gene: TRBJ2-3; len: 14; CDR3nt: TGTGCCAGCAGCTCTGAGGGGTCTGGAGATACGCAGTATTTT; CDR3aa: CASSSEGSGDTQYF
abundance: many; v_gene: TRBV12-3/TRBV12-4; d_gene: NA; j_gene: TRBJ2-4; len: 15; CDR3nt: TGTGCCAGCACCCTGGCGGGGGCAGCCAAAAACATTCAGTACTTC; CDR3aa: CASTLAGAAKNIQYF
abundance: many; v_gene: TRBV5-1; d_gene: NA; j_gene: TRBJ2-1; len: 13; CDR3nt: TGCGCCAGCAGCTTCCCTGGGGGAGATGAGCAGTTCTTC; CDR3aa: CASSFPGGDEQFF
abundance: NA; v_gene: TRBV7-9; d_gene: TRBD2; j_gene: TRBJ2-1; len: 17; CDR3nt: TGTGCCAGCAGCTTTTCAGCGGGGGACCCCTCCTACAATGAGCAGTTCTTC; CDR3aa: CASSFSAGDPSYNEQFF
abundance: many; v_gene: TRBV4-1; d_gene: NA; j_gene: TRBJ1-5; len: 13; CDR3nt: TGCGCCAGCAGCCGGGGTGTGAATCAGCCCCAGCATTTT; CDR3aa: CASSRGVNQPQHF
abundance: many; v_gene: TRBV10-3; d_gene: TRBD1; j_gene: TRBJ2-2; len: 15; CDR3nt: TGTGCCATCAGGCGGGACAGGGAAGTCACCGGGGAGCTGTTTTTT; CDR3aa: CAIRRDREVTGELFF
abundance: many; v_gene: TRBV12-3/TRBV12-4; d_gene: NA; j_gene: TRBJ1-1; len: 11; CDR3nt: TGTGCCAGCAGCCGGAACACTGAAGCTTTCTTT; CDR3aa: CASSRNTEAFF
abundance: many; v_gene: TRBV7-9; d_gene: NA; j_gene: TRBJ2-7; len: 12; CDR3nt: TGTGCCAGCAGCCCCCGTGGTGGGGAGCAGTACTTC; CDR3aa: CASSPRGGEQYF
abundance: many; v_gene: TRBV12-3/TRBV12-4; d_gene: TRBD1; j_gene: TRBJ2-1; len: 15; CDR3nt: TGTGCCAGCAGACGCGACAGGGGGAATTACAATGAGCAGTTCTTC; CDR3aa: CASRRDRGNYNEQFF
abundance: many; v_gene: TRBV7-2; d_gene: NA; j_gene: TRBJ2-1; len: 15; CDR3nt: TGTGCCAGCAGCTCCGGAGGGGGGGGTTACAATGAGCAGTTCTTC; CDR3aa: CASSSGGGGYNEQFF
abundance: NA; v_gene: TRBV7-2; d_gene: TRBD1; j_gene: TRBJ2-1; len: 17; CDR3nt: TGTGCCAGCAGCTCCATTACAGGGGGCGGGGGTTACAATGAGCAGTTCTTC; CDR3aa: CASSSITGGGGYNEQFF
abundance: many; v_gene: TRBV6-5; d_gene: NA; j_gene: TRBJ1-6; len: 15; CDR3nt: TGTGCCAGCAGTTACTCAGAAAACTATAATTCACCCCTCCACTTT; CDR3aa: CASSYSENYNSPLHF
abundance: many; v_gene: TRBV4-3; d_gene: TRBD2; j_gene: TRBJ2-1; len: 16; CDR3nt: TGCGCCAGCAGTTCCGCCGGGGGGGCGTCGTACAATGAGCAGTTCTTC; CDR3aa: CASSSAGGASYNEQFF
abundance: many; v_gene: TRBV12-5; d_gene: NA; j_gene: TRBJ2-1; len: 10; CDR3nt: TGTGCTAGTGGTCGATCTGAGCAGTTCTTC; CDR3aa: CASGRSEQFF
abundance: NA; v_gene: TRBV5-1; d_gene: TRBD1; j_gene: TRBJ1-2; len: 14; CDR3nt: TGCGCCAGCAGCTTCTTTACAGGGGACTATGGCTACACCTTC; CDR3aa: CASSFFTGDYGYTF
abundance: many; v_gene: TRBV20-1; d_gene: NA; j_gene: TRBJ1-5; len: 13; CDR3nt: TGCAGTGCTAACTCGGCCGGCAATCAGCCCCAGCATTTT; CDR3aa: CSANSAGNQPQHF
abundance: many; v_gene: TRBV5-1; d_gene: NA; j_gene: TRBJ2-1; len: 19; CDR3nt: TGCGCCAGCAGCTTGGCTTCCTTTCTCAGGGACCGTTCCTACAATGAGCAGTTCTTC; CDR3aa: CASSLASFLRDRSYNEQFF
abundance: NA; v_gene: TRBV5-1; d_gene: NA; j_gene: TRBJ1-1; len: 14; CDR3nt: TGCGCCAGCAGCTTGGAGAGTATCCGGACTGAAGCTTTCTTT; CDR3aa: CASSLESIRTEAFF
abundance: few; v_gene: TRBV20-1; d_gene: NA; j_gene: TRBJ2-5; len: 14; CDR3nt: TGCAGTGCGTTTATAGGGCCTAGCCTGGGGACCCAGTACTTC; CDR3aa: CSAFIGPSLGTQYF
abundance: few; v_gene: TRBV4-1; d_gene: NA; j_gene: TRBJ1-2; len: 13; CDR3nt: TGCGCCAGCAGCCAAGCCCCGGCAGTTAGCTACACCTTC; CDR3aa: CASSQAPAVSYTF